The clone carrying this T cell receptor beta chain was observed a single time. Chemo-refractory metastatic non-small-cell lung cancer patients underwent focal radiation alongside CTLA-4 blockade with ipilimumab. Germline V gives CDR1 SNHLY, CDR2 FYNNEI. V lost 7 bases and J lost 3, with 14 bases in between. The CDR3 is 14 residues long. TCRdb's table, derived via immunoSEQ multiplex PCR, lists solely in-frame clones and lacks some. Seen here are about 59,000 clones, 72% observed once, and the top ten hold around 8.8%. These data originate in a study of radiotherapy plus CTLA-4 blockade in lung cancer. Study at large: Across the patients, objective responses occurred in about 19%, and disease control in roughly 33%.

The chain joins TRBV2 to TRBJ2-3; possibly TRBD2 for D (5 bases). The specimen was peripheral blood, collected from a patient treated with radiotherapy plus ipilimumab. This clonotype was obtained from a human donor with non-small cell lung cancer whose response to radiotherapy plus ipilimumab could not be evaluated. CDR3 DNA sequence: TGTGCCAGCATGGACTGGAAGTTGACAGATACGCAGTATTTT. It is translated as CASMDWKLTDTQYF.